This TCR beta chain was identified in a study of T cell repertoires in cytomegalovirus infection (dated by TCRdb to the late 2010s). Background for the entire study: Donor HLA type was relevant to the analysis, because carriage of CMV infection together with the matching HLA type was indicated by public TCR beta signatures.

This clonotype was counted between two and nine times. Its cognate antigen has yet to be identified. One base away there is no much larger clone; base qualities are not given. There are 13 amino acids in the CDR3, from cysteine to phenylalanine inclusive. Only the CDR3 portion is preserved as DNA: 39 bases, with reading frame beginning at the first base. The germline V gene provides CDR1 ENHRY and CDR2 SYGVKD. V ends up 5 bases short and J 6 bases short, with an unmatched junction base count of 0. TCRdb lists the instrument as Illumina HiSeq 1500. TCRdb trimmed the raw reads at Q25, called clones with MiXCR and kept productive beta chains. When rows share a CDR3 protein, they turn into one entry using the most common DNA and genes. The sample table shows about 360,000 distinct CDR3 sequences, and 18% are seen once. 8.7% of the sample comes from the top ten. What the authors observed across the whole study: The ex vivo response was dominated by HLA-C-restricted CMV-specific TCR beta clonotypes, which also provided the single most frequent clonotype in two of eight donors. Carriers of CMV infection plus the relevant HLA type were discriminated by the cumulative frequency of public TCR beta family members in the study cohort and in an independent 352-donor cohort.

Sequencing used PBMCs. This sequence originates from a human donor in good health (CMV status not recorded). Some clones in this sample may be carry-over from other donors' samples. The rearrangement joined TRBV10-3 to TRBJ2-1; TRBD2 matches 11 bases in the middle. At the DNA level, the sequence is TGTGCCATCAGTACTAGCGGGAGCAATGAGCAGTTCTTC. Its coded protein is CAISTSGSNEQFF.